Following are 25 T cell receptor beta chains from one sample sequenced in a study of cytomegalovirus exposure and HLA in healthy donors (dated by TCRdb to about 2017). To prepare the library, the immunoSEQ multiplex PCR assay was applied. For the multiplex PCR, a mixture combining 60 forward primers for TCR Vbeta segments and 13 reverse primers for TCR Jbeta segments was used. TCRdb provides this immuneACCESS table in a form limited to in-frame rearrangements. Some clones are lacking; in checked studies, under half of them reflect an unresolved V gene, and why the rest are absent is not known. In all, the sample holds around 190,000 clones, and around 81% of those were seen once. In total, the top ten clones hold roughly 5% of the sample. The sequenced material came from PBMCs. The receptors were sampled from a man aged 40-49 years in good health and CMV-seronegative.

The chain carries TRBV19 and TRBJ1-5; TRBD1 matches at 12 bases. The CDR3 length is 17 residues. CDR1 LNHDA and CDR2 SQIVND come from the germline V gene (reference sequence). The J segment lost 3 bases and the V segment lost 0 bases, leaving 3 bases of the junction unmatched. CDR3 bases: TGTGCCAGTAGTATAGAGGGGGACAGGGGGCCCAATCAGCCCCAGCATTTT. Protein product: CASSIEGDRGPNQPQHF.

The chain links TRBV10-3 to TRBJ2-5; the match to TRBD2 covers 11 bases. The trim removed 9 bases at V and 5 bases at J, leaving 11 bases unmatched. The germline V gene encodes CDR1 ENHRY and CDR2 SYGVKD. CDR3 length: 15 amino acids. DNA for the CDR3: TGTGCCATTGGAACTAGCGGGGGAATTGGTGAGACCCAGTACTTC. Its protein is CAIGTSGGIGETQYF.

The chain uses TRBV9 and TRBJ2-5; 8 bases map to TRBD1. Germline V gene lookup returns CDR1 SGDLS and CDR2 YYNGEE. The CDR3 covers 15 residues. The ends lost 0 bases at V and 4 bases at J; junction bases unmatched: 5. The CDR3 region is CASSVDRTGRETQYF. CDR3 nucleotide sequence: TGTGCCAGCAGCGTAGATCGGACAGGGCGAGAGACCCAGTACTTC. The full variable domain, rest sourced from reference TRBV9 and TRBJ2-5, is DSGVTQTPKHLITATGQRVTLRCSPRSGDLSVYWYQQSLDQGLQFLIQYYNGEERAKGNILERFSAQQFPDLHSELNLSSLELGDSALYFCASSVDRTGRETQYFGPGTRLLVL.

This sequence joins TRBV7-2 and TRBJ2-3, with TRBD2 identical over 10 bases. This CDR3 spans 17 amino acids. With V trimmed by 3 bases and J by 4 bases, 10 bases remained unmatched. Per the germline V gene, CDR1 is SGHTA and CDR2 is FQGNSA. The CDR3 region has the DNA TGTGCCAGCAGCTTTCAAATTAGCGGGGGGTATCCAGATACGCAGTATTTT. It yields the protein CASSFQISGGYPDTQYF. Complete variable domain (other parts from reference TRBV7-2 and TRBJ2-3): GAGVSQSPSNKVTEKGKDVELRCDPISGHTALYWYRQSLGQGLEFLIYFQGNSAPDKSGLPSDRFSAERTGGSVSTLTIQRTQQEDSAVYLCASSFQISGGYPDTQYFGPGTRLTVL.

This chain joins TRBV7-2 and TRBJ2-7; the D is unclear. Between the trimmed V and J ends, which lost 1 base and 3 bases, there was a span of 13 bases. Germline V CDR1 and CDR2: SGHTA, FQGNSA. The CDR3 is 15 residues long. The CDR3 here is CASSLDFQTVYEQYF. Here the CDR3 DNA reads TGTGCCAGCAGCTTAGATTTCCAAACAGTCTACGAGCAGTACTTC.

J is TRBJ1-4 and V is TRBV5-1, with D possibly matching TRBD1 (6 bases). The germline CDR1 and CDR2 sequences are SGHRS and YFSETQ. Trimming stripped 6 bases from V and 7 bases from J, with 22 bases between. CDR3 length: 16 residues. CDR3 nucleotides: TGCGCCAGCACCATCTCCGCCGGGGGGCTGGGTGAAAAACTGTTTTTT. Amino acids: CASTISAGGLGEKLFF.

This clone has more than one count but fewer than ten. The chain combines TRBV4-3 with TRBJ2-3, with D possibly being TRBD1 (6 bases). The germline V gene has CDR1 LGHNA and CDR2 YSLEER. V was trimmed by 1 base and J by 5 bases, leaving 13 bases between them. CDR3 length: 15 residues. DNA of the CDR3: TGCGCCAGCAGCCAAGTTGGGGGCGTGAAAGATACGCAGTATTTT. It is translated as CASSQVGGVKDTQYF.

The V and J genes are TRBV7-9 and TRBJ2-1; D perhaps matches TRBD2 (6 bases). Germline V gives CDR1 SEHNR, CDR2 FQNEAQ (reference sequence). This CDR3 has 15 amino acids. V dropped 5 bases and J dropped 4 bases, with 15 bases sitting between them. CDR3 coding DNA: TGTGCCAGCAGCCAGGAGGGCGGCGGGTACAATGAGCAGTTCTTC. It translates to CASSQEGGGYNEQFF.

This clone was picked up a small number of times. The chain links TRBV2 to TRBJ2-3; D is unclear. CDR1 SNHLY and CDR2 FYNNEI come from the germline V gene. V dropped 6 bases and J dropped 3 bases, with 10 bases sitting between them. This CDR3 comprises 13 residues. The CDR3 DNA reads TGTGCCAGCAGGGGCCCACGAACAGATACGCAGTATTTT. Residues: CASRGPRTDTQYF.

The chain has TRBV9 and TRBJ1-4, with D perhaps TRBD1 (6 bases). CDR1 is SGDLS and CDR2 is YYNGEE in the germline V gene. Deletions cut 4 bases from V and 0 bases from J, with 10 bases between. The CDR3 runs 15 residues. CDR3 nucleotide sequence: TGTGCCAGCAGCCCAGGGGAAACAACTAATGAAAAACTGTTTTTT. It yields the protein CASSPGETTNEKLFF.

V is TRBV7-9 and J is TRBJ2-1; TRBD1 aligns across 7 bases. The V gene's germline CDR1 is SEHNR and CDR2 FQNEAQ (reference sequence). Germline trimming cut 1 base from V and 5 bases from J; bases unmatched to any gene: 5. This CDR3 contains 15 residues. The CDR3 coding sequence is TGTGCCAGCAGCTTAGGGCAGGGGGTAGACAATGAGCAGTTCTTC. Translated, it gives CASSLGQGVDNEQFF.

This chain connects TRBV27 to TRBJ2-5, with D possibly being TRBD1 (6 bases). This CDR3 spans 16 amino acids. Germline values: CDR1 MNHEY, CDR2 SMNVEV (reference sequence). V was clipped by 2 bases and J by 5 bases, with 18 bases between them. The CDR3 DNA follows: TGTGCCAGCAGTTTAAGGGGGATAGGTAGCATGGAGACCCAGTACTTC. Translating gives CASSLRGIGSMETQYF.

A few counts support this clone. The chain carries TRBV5-4 and TRBJ2-7; D gene unclear. The CDR3 runs 13 residues. The V gene lost 3 bases and the J gene lost 2 bases, with 9 bases spanning the gap. The germline V gene encodes CDR1 SGHNT and CDR2 YYREEE (reference sequence). CDR3 loop: CASSSQSTYEQYF. DNA of the CDR3: TGTGCCAGCAGCTCACAGTCTACCTACGAGCAGTACTTC.

This chain links TRBV5-7 with TRBJ2-2, with 7 nucleotides matching TRBD2. TRBV5-7 is an open reading frame, and its role is uncertain. The CDR3 totals 19 residues. The V gene end was trimmed by 1 base and the J gene end by 3 bases; junction bases not matched to a gene: 15. The CDR3 spells CASSLTQGRASGHTGELFF. DNA for the CDR3: TGTGCCAGCAGCTTGACTCAAGGGCGGGCTAGCGGTCACACCGGGGAGCTGTTTTTT.

The J gene is TRBJ2-7, the V gene TRBV11-2; TRBD1 aligns across 7 bases. V lost 5 bases to trimming and J lost 0 bases; unmatched junction nucleotides: 4. The germline CDR1 and CDR2 sequences are SGHAT and FQNNGV. The CDR3 consists of 14 residues. CDR3 loop: CASSHGTDSYEQYF. DNA for the CDR3: TGTGCCAGCAGCCACGGGACAGACTCCTACGAGCAGTACTTC.

This clone was picked up a small number of times. The sample holds other DNA sequences that translate to the same CDR3. The chain recombines TRBV18 with TRBJ1-1, with D possibly being TRBD1 (5 bases). The V gene lost 2 bases and the J gene lost 1 base, with 11 bases spanning the gap. Germline V gene lookup returns CDR1 KGHSH and CDR2 LQKENI. The CDR3 runs 15 residues. The DNA of the CDR3 is TGTGCCAGCTCACCAGCTCCTAGGGGGAACACTGAAGCTTTCTTT. It translates to CASSPAPRGNTEAFF.

This chain uses TRBV4-3 with TRBJ1-1; no firm D call. Germline loops: CDR1 LGHNA, CDR2 YSLEER. The CDR3 length is 15 residues. V gave up 4 bases and J gave up 2 bases, with 14 bases separating them. The CDR3 reads CASSPRVGANTEAFF. CDR3 nucleotides: TGCGCCAGCAGCCCTCGAGTCGGAGCCAACACTGAAGCTTTCTTT.

The rearrangement links TRBV19 to TRBJ1-1, with D perhaps matching TRBD1 (6 bases). CDR1 is LNHDA and CDR2 is SQIVND in the germline V gene (reference sequence). The CDR3 length is 15 residues. Trimming pared 5 bases from V and 1 base from J, leaving 14 bases between. The CDR3 nucleotides read TGTGCCAGTAGTGAATTCGGGGGGGCGAACACTGAAGCTTTCTTT. Amino acids: CASSEFGGANTEAFF.

The chain is built from TRBV11-2 and TRBJ2-5; the D gene is possibly TRBD2 (6 bases). V was cut by 2 bases and J by 5 bases, with 21 bases left in between. Germline values: CDR1 SGHAT, CDR2 FQNNGV. This CDR3 has 17 residues. CDR3 nucleotide sequence: TGTGCCAGCAGCTTATCAACGGCCGGGACTTTCGGGGAGACCCAGTACTTC. Protein: CASSLSTAGTFGETQYF.

V is TRBV15 and J is TRBJ2-3; 9 bases are shared with TRBD1. Germline assignment: CDR1 LNHNV and CDR2 YYDKDF (reference sequence). The CDR3 is 15 amino acids. J was trimmed by 2 bases and V by 3 bases; bases with no gene match: 3. Written as DNA, the CDR3 is TGTGCCACCAGCAGGGACAGGGGCACCACAGATACGCAGTATTTT. As protein: CATSRDRGTTDTQYF.

The chain employs TRBV29-1 and TRBJ2-3, with TRBD1 matching over 9 bases. Germline V gene sequence: CDR1 SQVTM, CDR2 ANQGSEA. The CDR3 covers 17 residues. Unmatched junction bases numbered 12, after V lost 1 base and J lost 4 bases. The CDR3 reads CSVEVADRGSSADTQYF. CDR3 DNA sequence: TGCAGCGTTGAAGTCGCCGACAGGGGGTCTTCTGCAGATACGCAGTATTTT.

This clone was seen a handful of times. The CDR3 region has the DNA TGTGCCAGTAGTATAGCCAGGCAAAGCAATCAGCCCCAGCATTTT. Translation gives CASSIARQSNQPQHF. This chain links TRBV19 with TRBJ1-5; D ambiguous. The CDR3 runs to 15 residues. The germline V gene has CDR1 LNHDA and CDR2 SQIVND (reference sequence). Trimming cost V 1 base and J 1 base, with 8 bases left between them.

The J gene is TRBJ2-5, the V gene TRBV7-6, with 9 nucleotides matching TRBD2. The J segment lost 1 base and the V segment lost 5 bases, leaving 8 bases of the junction unmatched. CDR1 and CDR2 from the germline V gene are SGHVS and FNYEAQ. The CDR3 has 16 residues. This CDR3 is CASSQYGTSTQETQYF. CDR3 coding DNA: TGTGCCAGCAGCCAGTATGGGACTAGCACCCAAGAGACCCAGTACTTC. Complete variable domain (other parts from reference TRBV7-6 and TRBJ2-5): GAGVSQSPRYKVTKRGQDVALRCDPISGHVSLYWYRQALGQGPEFLTYFNYEAQQDKSGLPNDRFSAERPEGSISTLTIQRTEQRDSAMYRCASSQYGTSTQETQYFGPGTRLLVL.

This rearrangement joins TRBV2 to TRBJ1-5; D remains unclear. CDR3 length: 14 residues. In germline, CDR1 is SNHLY, CDR2 FYNNEI. Trimming took 6 bases from V and 6 from J, leaving 15 bases between them. The CDR3 sequence: CASRGNVAGQPQHF. CDR3 coding DNA: TGTGCCAGCAGGGGGAACGTCGCGGGTCAGCCCCAGCATTTT.

CDR3 nucleotide sequence: TGTGCCAGCAGCCATACATCTTCGCAAGAGACCCAGTACTTC. It translates to CASSHTSSQETQYF. The gene calls are TRBV7-9 and TRBJ2-5; D call uncertain. Trimming shortened V by 5 bases and J by 2 bases, and 12 bases separated the two germline ends. This CDR3 has 14 amino acids. Germline loops: CDR1 SEHNR, CDR2 FQNEAQ (reference sequence).